Described below is a single T cell receptor beta chain sequence and its context. The CDR3 covers 15 residues. With 4 bases clipped from V and 2 bases from J, the junction kept 8 bases outside the gene matches. Germline V CDR1 and CDR2: SGHDN, FVKESK. This specimen comes from a study of OX40 agonist ivuxolimab in advanced cancers. The protocol was immunoSEQ multiplex PCR, while the TCRdb copy is restricted to in-frame clones and leaves out a portion. The sample yields 68,000 or so clones, 75% to 90% seen once. This TCR derives from an adult with an advanced solid tumor such as melanoma, head and neck, liver or kidney cancer. The sequences come from CD4+ or CD8+ T cells sorted from blood, collected in a trial of the OX40 agonist ivuxolimab. The V and J genes are TRBV14 and TRBJ2-7; 7 bases match TRBD2. DNA for the CDR3: TGTGCCAGCAGCCTGGGAGGGACTATACCCTACGAGCAGTACTTC. Protein: CASSLGGTIPYEQYF.